This TCR beta chain was identified during a study of a mutant IDH1 vaccine in newly diagnosed glioma. Turning to the study itself: Beginning 4-6 weeks after radiotherapy alone, or with temozolomide cycles, vaccination took place. Treated patients were about 60% male, about 38% female, mean age around 40 years.

TCRdb's copy holds only in-frame clones and misses some; the assay was immunoSEQ multiplex PCR. The data hold around 40,000 clones, with 82% observed a single time. Time point specified: week 47, end of study. Mutant IDH1 20-mer peptide, at 300 ug, made up each vaccine dose, with topical imiquimod. New WHO grade 3 or 4 IDH1-mutant, ATRX-lost astrocytomas were present in all donors. The CDR3 runs to 14 residues. The ends lost 6 bases at V and 2 bases at J; junction bases unmatched: 7. In germline, CDR1 is MNHNY, CDR2 SVGAGI (reference sequence). In the case of this clone: What it binds is unknown.

The TCR comes from a man aged 18-30 years with glioma. Some clones in this sample may be carry-over from other donors' samples. Material: PBMCs, obtained from a glioma patient whose treatment included an IDH1 peptide vaccine. The chain has TRBV6-6 and TRBJ2-7; 7 bases align to TRBD1. DNA for the CDR3: TGTGCCAGCAGCCGCCGACAGGGCGCCTACGAGCAGTACTTC. Translating it yields CASSRRQGAYEQYF.